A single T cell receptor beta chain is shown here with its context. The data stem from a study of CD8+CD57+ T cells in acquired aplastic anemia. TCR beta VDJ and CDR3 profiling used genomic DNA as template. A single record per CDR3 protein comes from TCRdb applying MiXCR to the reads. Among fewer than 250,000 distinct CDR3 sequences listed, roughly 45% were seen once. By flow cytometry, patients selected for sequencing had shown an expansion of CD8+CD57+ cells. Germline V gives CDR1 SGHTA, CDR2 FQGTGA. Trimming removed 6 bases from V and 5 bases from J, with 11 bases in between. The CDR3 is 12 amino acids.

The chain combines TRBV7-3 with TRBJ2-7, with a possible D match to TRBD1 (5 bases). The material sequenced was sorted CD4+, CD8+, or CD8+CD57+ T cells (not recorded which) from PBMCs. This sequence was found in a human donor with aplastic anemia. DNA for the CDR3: TGTGCCAGCAGGTACAGGTTCCACGAGCAGTACTTC. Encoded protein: CASRYRFHEQYF.